These T cell receptor beta chains were read from a single sample in a study of beta chain features in type 1 diabetes. Method: immunoSEQ multiplex PCR; TCRdb's copy keeps in-frame clones and lacks some. The table shows 300,000 to 350,000 clones, with 9.3% occurring only once. Sequencing was performed on central memory CD4+ T cells from blood. These receptors all come from a man aged 30-40 years with type 1 diabetes. Each CDR3 is given with its conserved first and last residue. Fields, in order: J gene, D gene, clone size, V gene, CDR3 protein, CDR3 DNA. The D gene is left open where the match is weak. Clone size is not always given. Where it is, it says once, few, many or a class for expanded clones.

J: TRBJ2-1
D: NA
size: NA
V: TRBV5-1
CDR3: CASSLVPGRNEQFF
DNA: TGCGCCAGCAGCTTGGTCCCAGGGAGGAATGAGCAGTTCTTC

J: TRBJ2-3
D: NA
size: NA
V: TRBV15
CDR3: CATSAGFTDTQYF
DNA: TGTGCCACCAGCGCCGGGTTCACAGATACGCAGTATTTT

J: TRBJ2-7
D: NA
size: few
V: TRBV5-5
CDR3: CASSPEQYF
DNA: TGTGCCAGCAGCCCCGAGCAGTACTTC

J: TRBJ2-6
D: NA
size: few
V: TRBV11-2
CDR3: CASSLGPGANSGANVLTF
DNA: TGTGCCAGCAGCTTAGGCCCGGGGGCAAACTCTGGGGCCAACGTCCTGACTTTC

J: TRBJ2-3
D: TRBD2
size: NA
V: TRBV11-2
CDR3: CASTTGGALTDTQYF
DNA: TGTGCCAGCACTACGGGGGGGGCCCTCACAGATACGCAGTATTTT

J: TRBJ2-5
D: NA
size: few
V: TRBV5-4
CDR3: CASSLVGGGMVQETQYF
DNA: TGTGCCAGCAGCTTGGTGGGAGGGGGCATGGTCCAAGAGACCCAGTACTTC

J: TRBJ2-7
D: TRBD2
size: NA
V: TRBV5-6
CDR3: CASSPRLAGGPHSYEQYF
DNA: TGTGCCAGCAGCCCGCGACTAGCGGGGGGGCCCCACTCCTACGAGCAGTACTTC

J: TRBJ2-1
D: NA
size: NA
V: TRBV10-3
CDR3: CASSVSWSDNEQFF
DNA: TGTGCCAGCAGCGTTTCTTGGAGCGACAATGAGCAGTTCTTC

J: TRBJ1-1
D: NA
size: few
V: TRBV20-1
CDR3: CSASGYTEAFF
DNA: TGCAGTGCTTCAGGGTACACTGAAGCTTTCTTT

J: TRBJ2-6
D: NA
size: few
V: TRBV9
CDR3: CASSVAGSGANVLTF
DNA: TGTGCCAGCAGCGTAGCGGGCTCTGGGGCCAACGTCCTGACTTTC

J: TRBJ2-2
D: NA
size: NA
V: TRBV4-1
CDR3: CASSQDWAVPSRRGELFF
DNA: TGCGCCAGCAGCCAAGATTGGGCCGTCCCCTCGCGACGCGGGGAGCTGTTTTTT

J: TRBJ2-3
D: TRBD1
size: NA
V: TRBV4-3
CDR3: CASSQNFGTGYTDTQYF
DNA: TGCGCCAGCAGCCAAAACTTCGGGACAGGGTACACAGATACGCAGTATTTT

J: TRBJ2-3
D: TRBD2
size: few
V: TRBV10-2
CDR3: CASSGGGGSTDTQYF
DNA: TGCGCCAGCAGTGGCGGCGGGGGGAGCACAGATACGCAGTATTTT

J: TRBJ1-1
D: NA
size: NA
V: TRBV7-2
CDR3: CASSLSGVNTEAFF
DNA: TGTGCCAGCAGCTTATCAGGGGTGAACACTGAAGCTTTCTTT

J: TRBJ2-6
D: NA
size: few
V: TRBV10-2
CDR3: CASSGKIGTVGANVLTF
DNA: TGCGCCAGCAGTGGAAAAATCGGGACTGTTGGGGCCAACGTCCTGACTTTC

J: TRBJ1-2
D: NA
size: NA
V: TRBV30
CDR3: CAWIPADPLLNYGYTF
DNA: TGTGCCTGGATACCGGCGGACCCACTCCTTAACTATGGCTACACCTTC

J: TRBJ2-2
D: NA
size: few
V: TRBV5-1
CDR3: CASSRDTPDTGELFF
DNA: TGCGCCAGCAGCCGGGACACCCCGGACACCGGGGAGCTGTTTTTT

J: TRBJ2-5
D: NA
size: few
V: TRBV11-2
CDR3: CASSLVGGNSGETQYF
DNA: TGTGCCAGCAGCTTAGTTGGAGGGAATTCGGGAGAGACCCAGTACTTC

J: TRBJ2-5
D: NA
size: few
V: TRBV18
CDR3: CASSRWDTGTETQYF
DNA: TGTGCCAGCTCCCGCTGGGACACGGGGACGGAGACCCAGTACTTC

J: TRBJ2-7
D: TRBD2
size: NA
V: TRBV27
CDR3: CASSLKSSGYEQYF
DNA: TGTGCCAGCAGTTTAAAGTCTAGCGGCTACGAGCAGTACTTC

J: TRBJ2-6
D: NA
size: NA
V: TRBV29-1
CDR3: CSVGPRAGANVLTF
DNA: TGCAGCGTTGGACCCAGGGCTGGGGCCAACGTCCTGACTTTC

J: TRBJ2-7
D: TRBD2
size: few
V: TRBV7-2
CDR3: CASSLTAGGPLTSYEQYF
DNA: TGTGCCAGCAGCTTAACAGCGGGGGGCCCGCTGACCTCCTACGAGCAGTACTTC

J: TRBJ2-7
D: NA
size: NA
V: TRBV28
CDR3: CASTPGRVDEQYF
DNA: TGTGCCAGCACACCCGGCAGGGTCGACGAGCAGTACTTC

J: TRBJ2-5
D: TRBD1
size: few
V: TRBV7-2
CDR3: CASSFSTGGETQYF
DNA: TGTGCCAGCAGCTTTTCGACAGGGGGGGAGACCCAGTACTTC